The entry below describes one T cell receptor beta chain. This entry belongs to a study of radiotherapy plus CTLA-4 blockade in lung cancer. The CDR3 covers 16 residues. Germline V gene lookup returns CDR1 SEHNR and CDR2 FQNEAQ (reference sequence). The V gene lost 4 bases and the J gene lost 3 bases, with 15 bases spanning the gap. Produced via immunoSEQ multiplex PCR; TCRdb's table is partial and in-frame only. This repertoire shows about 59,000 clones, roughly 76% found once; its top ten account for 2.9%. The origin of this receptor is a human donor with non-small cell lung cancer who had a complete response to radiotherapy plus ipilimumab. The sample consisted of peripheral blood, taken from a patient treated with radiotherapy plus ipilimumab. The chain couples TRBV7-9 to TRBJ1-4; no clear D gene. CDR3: CASSSAGRSANEKLFF. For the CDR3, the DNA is TGTGCCAGCAGCTCCGCTGGGAGGTCGGCTAATGAAAAACTGTTTTTT.